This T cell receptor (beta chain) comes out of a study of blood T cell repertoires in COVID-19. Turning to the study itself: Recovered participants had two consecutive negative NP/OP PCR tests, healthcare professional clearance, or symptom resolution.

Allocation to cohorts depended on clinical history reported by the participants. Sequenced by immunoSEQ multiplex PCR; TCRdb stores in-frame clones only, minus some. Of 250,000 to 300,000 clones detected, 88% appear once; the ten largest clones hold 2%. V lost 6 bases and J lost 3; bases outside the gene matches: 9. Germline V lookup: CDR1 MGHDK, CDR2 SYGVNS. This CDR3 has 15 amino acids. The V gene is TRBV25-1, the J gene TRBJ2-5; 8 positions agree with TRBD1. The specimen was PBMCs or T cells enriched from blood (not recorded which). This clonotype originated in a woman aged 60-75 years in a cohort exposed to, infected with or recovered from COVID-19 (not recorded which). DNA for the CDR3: TGTGCCAGCAGCAGGGGGCAGGGGGTAAAAGAGACCCAGTACTTC. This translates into CASSRGQGVKETQYF.